Listed below are T cell receptor beta chains from one sample, sequenced in a study of cytomegalovirus exposure and HLA in healthy donors. TCRdb's copy holds only in-frame clones and misses some; the assay was immunoSEQ multiplex PCR. The table has just over 150,000 clones, approximately 86% seen once. What was sequenced was PBMCs. The receptors were gathered from a woman younger than 30 in good health and CMV-seronegative. Both conserved end residues are part of each CDR3. The D gene is left open where the match is weak. A row's size may be missing; if present it is once, few, many or a size class.

abundance: .; j_gene: TRBJ1-5; v_gene: TRBV19; len: 15; d_gene: TRBD1; CDR3aa: CASSIGQGGEWPQHF; CDR3nt: TGTGCCAGTAGTATAGGACAGGGTGGGGAATGGCCCCAGCATTTT
abundance: .; j_gene: TRBJ1-6; v_gene: TRBV4-2; len: 14; d_gene: .; CDR3aa: CASSPETVDSPLHF; CDR3nt: TGTGCCAGCAGCCCCGAGACAGTTGATTCACCCCTCCACTTT
abundance: .; j_gene: TRBJ2-1; v_gene: TRBV7-9; len: 15; d_gene: TRBD1; CDR3aa: CASSRTGGPYNEQFF; CDR3nt: TGTGCCAGCAGCCGAACAGGGGGCCCCTACAATGAGCAGTTCTTC
abundance: .; j_gene: TRBJ1-2; v_gene: TRBV11-2; len: 16; d_gene: .; CDR3aa: CASSLVVGALNYGYTF; CDR3nt: TGTGCCAGCAGCTTAGTTGTTGGGGCCCTGAACTATGGCTACACCTTC
abundance: .; j_gene: TRBJ1-5; v_gene: TRBV11-2; len: 17; d_gene: .; CDR3aa: CASSPAQSGGWNQPQHF; CDR3nt: TGTGCCAGCAGCCCAGCCCAGTCGGGGGGCTGGAATCAGCCCCAGCATTTT
abundance: .; j_gene: TRBJ2-1; v_gene: TRBV10-1; len: 15; d_gene: TRBD2; CDR3aa: CASSESPGGYNEQFF; CDR3nt: TGCGCCAGCAGTGAGAGTCCGGGAGGGTACAATGAGCAGTTCTTC
abundance: .; j_gene: TRBJ2-5; v_gene: TRBV6-5; len: 14; d_gene: .; CDR3aa: CASSFQPMEETQYF; CDR3nt: TGTGCCAGCAGTTTCCAACCGATGGAGGAGACCCAGTACTTC
abundance: .; j_gene: TRBJ2-3; v_gene: TRBV2; len: 15; d_gene: TRBD1; CDR3aa: CASSDAGGGTDTQYF; CDR3nt: TGTGCCAGCAGTGACGCAGGGGGCGGGACAGATACGCAGTATTTT
abundance: .; j_gene: TRBJ2-3; v_gene: TRBV27; len: 17; d_gene: .; CDR3aa: CASSPHGGLTGTDTQYF; CDR3nt: TGTGCCAGCAGTCCACACGGGGGATTGACCGGCACAGATACGCAGTATTTT
abundance: .; j_gene: TRBJ1-5; v_gene: TRBV10-3; len: 14; d_gene: TRBD1; CDR3aa: CAISDPGQGGSQHF; CDR3nt: TGTGCCATCAGTGACCCGGGACAGGGGGGGAGTCAGCATTTT
abundance: .; j_gene: TRBJ1-4; v_gene: TRBV7-2; len: 15; d_gene: .; CDR3aa: CASSLVGATNEKLFF; CDR3nt: TGTGCCAGCAGCTTAGTAGGGGCCACTAATGAAAAACTGTTTTTT
abundance: .; j_gene: TRBJ2-1; v_gene: TRBV7-9; len: 16; d_gene: .; CDR3aa: CASSLGFRGSYNEQFF; CDR3nt: TGTGCCAGCAGCTTAGGGTTCCGGGGCTCCTACAATGAGCAGTTCTTC
abundance: few; j_gene: TRBJ2-1; v_gene: TRBV10-3; len: 15; d_gene: .; CDR3aa: CAISESGDFHNEQFF; CDR3nt: TGTGCCATCAGTGAGTCTGGGGACTTCCACAATGAGCAGTTCTTC
abundance: few; j_gene: TRBJ2-7; v_gene: TRBV6-5; len: 16; d_gene: TRBD2; CDR3aa: CASSYSGLAGVEEQYF; CDR3nt: TGTGCCAGCAGTTATTCCGGGCTAGCGGGAGTTGAGGAGCAGTACTTC
abundance: few; j_gene: TRBJ1-1; v_gene: TRBV7-6; len: 15; d_gene: TRBD1; CDR3aa: CASSPMTGRGTEAFF; CDR3nt: TGTGCCAGCAGCCCTATGACAGGGCGGGGAACTGAAGCTTTCTTT
abundance: .; j_gene: TRBJ2-1; v_gene: TRBV10-3; len: 13; d_gene: .; CDR3aa: CAIGSSGRDEQFF; CDR3nt: TGTGCCATCGGCAGTAGTGGGAGAGATGAGCAGTTCTTC
abundance: .; j_gene: TRBJ1-4; v_gene: TRBV6-4; len: 14; d_gene: TRBD1; CDR3aa: CASPRTGDNEKLFF; CDR3nt: TGTGCCAGCCCTAGGACAGGGGATAATGAAAAACTGTTTTTT
abundance: .; j_gene: TRBJ2-2; v_gene: TRBV7-2; len: 15; d_gene: .; CDR3aa: CASSPGLWNTGELFF; CDR3nt: TGTGCCAGCAGCCCGGGACTCTGGAACACCGGGGAGCTGTTTTTT
abundance: once; j_gene: TRBJ1-6; v_gene: TRBV30; len: 14; d_gene: TRBD1; CDR3aa: CAWNRGGYNSPLHF; CDR3nt: TGTGCCTGGAACAGGGGAGGCTATAATTCACCCCTCCACTTT
abundance: .; j_gene: TRBJ2-7; v_gene: TRBV15; len: 14; d_gene: .; CDR3aa: CATSTGESNYEQYF; CDR3nt: TGTGCCACCAGCACTGGGGAGAGTAACTACGAGCAGTACTTC
abundance: .; j_gene: TRBJ2-6; v_gene: TRBV6-5; len: 13; d_gene: .; CDR3aa: CASQGPGANVLTF; CDR3nt: TGTGCCAGCCAGGGGCCTGGGGCCAACGTCCTGACTTTC
abundance: .; j_gene: TRBJ1-1; v_gene: TRBV28; len: 12; d_gene: .; CDR3aa: CASNPSQTEAFF; CDR3nt: TGTGCCAGCAACCCGTCCCAGACTGAAGCTTTCTTT
abundance: once; j_gene: TRBJ2-7; v_gene: TRBV19; len: 14; d_gene: TRBD2; CDR3aa: CASSKTGTTYEQYF; CDR3nt: TGTGCCAGTAGTAAAACCGGGACTACCTACGAGCAGTACTTC
abundance: .; j_gene: TRBJ1-2; v_gene: TRBV27; len: 14; d_gene: .; CDR3aa: CASYQRGSGDGYTF; CDR3nt: TGTGCCAGCTATCAGAGGGGGTCAGGGGATGGCTACACCTTC
abundance: .; j_gene: TRBJ2-3; v_gene: TRBV9; len: 18; d_gene: TRBD2; CDR3aa: CASSAHSGTSGSYDTQYF; CDR3nt: TGTGCCAGCAGCGCCCACTCCGGGACTAGCGGGAGTTATGATACGCAGTATTTT
abundance: .; j_gene: TRBJ1-1; v_gene: TRBV30; len: 14; d_gene: .; CDR3aa: CAWNSGGANTEAFF; CDR3nt: TGTGCCTGGAACTCCGGGGGGGCGAACACTGAAGCTTTCTTT
abundance: .; j_gene: TRBJ2-6; v_gene: TRBV27; len: 18; d_gene: TRBD1; CDR3aa: CASSSQPGQGAGANVLTF; CDR3nt: TGTGCCAGCAGTTCTCAACCGGGACAGGGGGCTGGGGCCAACGTCCTGACTTTC
abundance: .; j_gene: TRBJ2-2; v_gene: TRBV19; len: 14; d_gene: TRBD2; CDR3aa: CASSIGGGTGELFF; CDR3nt: TGTGCCAGTAGTATAGGCGGGGGGACCGGGGAGCTGTTTTTT
abundance: once; j_gene: TRBJ1-1; v_gene: TRBV25-1; len: 13; d_gene: .; CDR3aa: CASTNGVGTEAFF; CDR3nt: TGTGCCAGCACTAACGGGGTTGGAACTGAAGCTTTCTTT
abundance: .; j_gene: TRBJ1-2; v_gene: TRBV29-1; len: 13; d_gene: .; CDR3aa: CSAPTESNYGYTF; CDR3nt: TGCAGCGCACCGACAGAGTCTAACTATGGCTACACCTTC
abundance: .; j_gene: TRBJ2-7; v_gene: TRBV19; len: 15; d_gene: TRBD2; CDR3aa: CASSTPRGGRYEQYF; CDR3nt: TGTGCCAGTAGTACCCCCCGGGGGGGACGCTACGAGCAGTACTTC
abundance: .; j_gene: TRBJ2-7; v_gene: TRBV21-1; len: 15; d_gene: .; CDR3aa: CASEPVGQGAYEQYF; CDR3nt: .
abundance: .; j_gene: TRBJ1-6; v_gene: TRBV28; len: 14; d_gene: TRBD1; CDR3aa: CASRPGQGYSPLHF; CDR3nt: TGTGCCAGCAGACCGGGACAGGGGTATTCACCCCTCCACTTT
abundance: .; j_gene: TRBJ2-1; v_gene: TRBV7-8; len: 15; d_gene: TRBD2; CDR3aa: CASSQGLAGGNEQFF; CDR3nt: TGTGCCAGCAGCCAGGGACTAGCGGGAGGGAATGAGCAGTTCTTC
abundance: .; j_gene: TRBJ2-1; v_gene: TRBV9; len: 13; d_gene: .; CDR3aa: CASSPRGNNEQFF; CDR3nt: TGTGCCAGCAGCCCCCGGGGGAACAATGAGCAGTTCTTC
abundance: .; j_gene: TRBJ1-5; v_gene: TRBV19; len: 15; d_gene: .; CDR3aa: CASSFGHRSNQPQHF; CDR3nt: TGTGCCAGTAGTTTCGGACACAGAAGCAATCAGCCCCAGCATTTT
abundance: .; j_gene: TRBJ1-1; v_gene: TRBV5-6; len: 15; d_gene: .; CDR3aa: CASSSVITGHTEAFF; CDR3nt: TGTGCCAGCAGCTCCGTTATAACAGGGCACACTGAAGCTTTCTTT
abundance: .; j_gene: TRBJ1-1; v_gene: TRBV9; len: 13; d_gene: TRBD1; CDR3aa: CASSRDSNTEAFF; CDR3nt: TGTGCCAGCAGCCGGGACAGCAACACTGAAGCTTTCTTT
abundance: .; j_gene: TRBJ2-7; v_gene: TRBV5-1; len: 14; d_gene: .; CDR3aa: CASSLASGFYEQYF; CDR3nt: TGCGCCAGCAGCTTGGCCTCGGGTTTCTACGAGCAGTACTTC
abundance: .; j_gene: TRBJ2-1; v_gene: TRBV2; len: 12; d_gene: TRBD2; CDR3aa: CASSEERGGAIF; CDR3nt: TGTGCCAGCAGTGAAGAACGGGGGGGGGCGATCTTC
abundance: .; j_gene: TRBJ1-1; v_gene: TRBV7-8; len: 16; d_gene: TRBD1; CDR3aa: CASSPRDRGRNTEAFF; CDR3nt: TGTGCCAGCAGCCCCCGGGACAGGGGGAGGAACACTGAAGCTTTCTTT
abundance: .; j_gene: TRBJ1-6; v_gene: TRBV7-6; len: 13; d_gene: .; CDR3aa: CASSLLRNSPLHF; CDR3nt: TGTGCCAGCAGCTTACTACGGAATTCACCCCTCCACTTT
abundance: once; j_gene: TRBJ2-7; v_gene: TRBV21-1; len: 18; d_gene: .; CDR3aa: CASSKAAPTGGEAYEQYF; CDR3nt: TGTGCCAGCAGTAAAGCGGCCCCGACAGGGGGCGAAGCCTACGAGCAGTACTTC
abundance: .; j_gene: TRBJ2-7; v_gene: TRBV6-5; len: 13; d_gene: TRBD2; CDR3aa: CASSGTISYEQYF; CDR3nt: TGTGCCAGCTCAGGGACTATCTCCTACGAGCAGTACTTC
abundance: .; j_gene: TRBJ1-3; v_gene: TRBV4-1; len: 18; d_gene: .; CDR3aa: CASSQVYRRKLSGNTIYF; CDR3nt: TGCGCCAGCAGCCAAGTCTACAGGCGAAAACTCTCTGGAAACACCATATATTTT
abundance: .; j_gene: TRBJ1-2; v_gene: TRBV7-9; len: 14; d_gene: TRBD1; CDR3aa: CASSDGQGSRGYTF; CDR3nt: TGTGCCAGCAGCGATGGACAGGGATCCCGTGGCTACACCTTC
abundance: .; j_gene: TRBJ1-5; v_gene: TRBV4-1; len: 13; d_gene: .; CDR3aa: CASSQDLGQPQHF; CDR3nt: TGCGCCAGCAGCCAAGATTTGGGCCAGCCCCAGCATTTT
abundance: .; j_gene: TRBJ1-5; v_gene: TRBV30; len: 13; d_gene: .; CDR3aa: CAWGSDRNQPQHF; CDR3nt: TGTGCCTGGGGTTCCGATCGGAATCAGCCCCAGCATTTT
abundance: few; j_gene: TRBJ1-5; v_gene: TRBV7-9; len: 14; d_gene: .; CDR3aa: CASSETGNNQPQHF; CDR3nt: TGTGCCAGCAGCGAGACAGGAAACAATCAGCCCCAGCATTTT
abundance: .; j_gene: TRBJ2-7; v_gene: TRBV27; len: 13; d_gene: .; CDR3aa: CASSLDSAYEQYF; CDR3nt: TGTGCCAGCAGTTTGGACAGCGCCTACGAGCAGTACTTC
abundance: .; j_gene: TRBJ2-7; v_gene: TRBV2; len: 15; d_gene: TRBD2; CDR3aa: CASSEEGGSRHEQYF; CDR3nt: TGTGCCAGCAGTGAAGAGGGCGGGAGTAGGCACGAGCAGTACTTC
abundance: .; j_gene: TRBJ2-3; v_gene: TRBV30; len: 15; d_gene: TRBD2; CDR3aa: CAWTREAGATDTQYF; CDR3nt: TGTGCCTGGACTAGAGAGGCGGGAGCCACAGATACGCAGTATTTT
abundance: .; j_gene: TRBJ2-1; v_gene: TRBV9; len: 15; d_gene: .; CDR3aa: CASSVFETENNEQFF; CDR3nt: TGTGCCAGCAGCGTATTTGAGACAGAGAACAATGAGCAGTTCTTC